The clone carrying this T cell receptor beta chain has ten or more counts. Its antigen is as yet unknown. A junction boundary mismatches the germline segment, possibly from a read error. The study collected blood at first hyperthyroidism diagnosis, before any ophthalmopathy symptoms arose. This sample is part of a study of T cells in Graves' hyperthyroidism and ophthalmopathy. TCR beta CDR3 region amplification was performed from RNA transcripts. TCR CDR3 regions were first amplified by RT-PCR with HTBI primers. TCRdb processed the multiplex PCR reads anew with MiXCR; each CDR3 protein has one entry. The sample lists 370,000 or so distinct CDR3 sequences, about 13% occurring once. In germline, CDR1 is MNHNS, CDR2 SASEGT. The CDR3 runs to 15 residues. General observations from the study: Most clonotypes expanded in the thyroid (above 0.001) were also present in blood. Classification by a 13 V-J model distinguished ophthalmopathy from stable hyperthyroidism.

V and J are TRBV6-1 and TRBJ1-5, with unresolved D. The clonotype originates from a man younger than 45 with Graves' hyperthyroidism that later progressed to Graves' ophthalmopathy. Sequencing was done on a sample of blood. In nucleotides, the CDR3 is TGTGCCAGCAGCCCGGTGGATGGTAGCGATCAGCCCCAGCATTTT. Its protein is CASSPVDGSDQPQHF.